The text below deals with one T cell receptor beta chain. During active infection, Seattle patients enrolled and were then monitored through disease. The germline V gene has CDR1 SGHAT and CDR2 FQNNGV. The CDR3 spans 14 residues. The ends were cut back, 8 bases at V and 6 bases at J, with 16 bases in the middle. Original handling: Reference gene primer amplification yielded estimated nucleated cell counts. The repertoire was sequenced with immunoSEQ multiplex PCR; TCRdb's copy has only in-frame clones and lacks some. V and J calls plus clone size are reproduced from that table; the DNA served to infer D and trimming. There are some 450,000 clones in the sample; 88% occur only once, and roughly 13% lies in the top ten. The sample comes from a study of blood T cell repertoires in COVID-19. Study overall: Sites in the United States, Italy and Spain provided acute and convalescent COVID-19 samples. PBMCs, B-cell-depleted T cells, or T cells provided the cDNA or gDNA that made up the material.

Material: peripheral blood. This TCR was recovered from a woman in her 50s with COVID-19, enrolled during active disease. J is TRBJ2-2 and V is TRBV11-2; D may be TRBD2 (6 bases). This CDR3 reads CASANGGVSGELFF. DNA for the CDR3: TGTGCCAGCGCCAATGGCGGGGTTTCCGGGGAGCTGTTTTTT.